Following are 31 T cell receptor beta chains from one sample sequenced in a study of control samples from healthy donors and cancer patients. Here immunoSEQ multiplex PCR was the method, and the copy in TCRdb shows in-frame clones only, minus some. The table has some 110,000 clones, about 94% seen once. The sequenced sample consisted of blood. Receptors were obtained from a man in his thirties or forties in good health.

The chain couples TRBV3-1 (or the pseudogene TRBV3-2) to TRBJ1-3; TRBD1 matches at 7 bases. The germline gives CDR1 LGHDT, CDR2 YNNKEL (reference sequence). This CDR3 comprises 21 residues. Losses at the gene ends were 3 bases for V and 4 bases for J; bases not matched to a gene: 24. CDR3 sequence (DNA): TGTGCCAGCAGCCAGGGTGGTGAAGAGACAGGGCTTTCTCCGAGGGGAAACACCATATATTTT. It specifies CASSQGGEETGLSPRGNTIYF.

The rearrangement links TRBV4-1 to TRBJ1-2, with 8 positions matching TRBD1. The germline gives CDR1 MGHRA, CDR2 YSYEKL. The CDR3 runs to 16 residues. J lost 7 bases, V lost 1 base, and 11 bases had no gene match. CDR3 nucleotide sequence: TGCGCCAGCAGCCAAGTCGGGACAGGTTCTAGGGCTGGCTACACCTTC. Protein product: CASSQVGTGSRAGYTF.

The CDR3 protein is CASRSSGQGGGYTF. CDR3 DNA sequence: TGTGCCAGTAGGTCATCCGGACAGGGTGGGGGCTACACCTTC. The chain couples TRBV19 to TRBJ1-2; 8 bases align to TRBD1. Germline CDR1 is LNHDA and CDR2 is SQIVND (reference sequence). This CDR3 region has 14 residues. V was clipped by 6 bases and J by 8 bases; unmatched bases: 11. The variable domain in full, completed from reference TRBV19 and TRBJ1-2, reads DGGITQSPKYLFRKEGQNVTLSCEQNLNHDAMYWYRQDPGQGLRLIYYSQIVNDFQKGDIAEGYSVSREKKESFPLTVTSAQKNPTAFYLCASRSSGQGGGYTFGSGTRLTVV.

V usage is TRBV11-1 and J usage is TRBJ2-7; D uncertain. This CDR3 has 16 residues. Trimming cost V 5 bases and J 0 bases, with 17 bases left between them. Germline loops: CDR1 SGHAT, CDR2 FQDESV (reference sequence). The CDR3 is CASSPWRQENSYEQYF. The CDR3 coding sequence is TGTGCCAGCAGCCCATGGCGGCAGGAAAACTCCTACGAGCAGTACTTC.

This CDR3 reads CASSFNSADTQYF. In nucleotides, the CDR3 is TGTGCCAGCAGTTTTAATTCGGCCGATACGCAGTATTTT. This chain connects TRBV28 to TRBJ2-3, with D hard to call. The ends were cut back, 3 bases at V and 6 bases at J, with 10 bases in the middle. CDR1 is MDHEN, CDR2 SYDVKM, per germline. The CDR3 sequence is 13 residues long.

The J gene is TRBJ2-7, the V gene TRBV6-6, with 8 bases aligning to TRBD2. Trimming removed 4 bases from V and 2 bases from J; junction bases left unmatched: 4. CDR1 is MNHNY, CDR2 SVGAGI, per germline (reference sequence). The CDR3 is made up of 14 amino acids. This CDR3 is CASSWGAGAYEQYF. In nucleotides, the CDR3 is TGTGCCAGCAGTTGGGGAGCGGGGGCCTACGAGCAGTACTTC.

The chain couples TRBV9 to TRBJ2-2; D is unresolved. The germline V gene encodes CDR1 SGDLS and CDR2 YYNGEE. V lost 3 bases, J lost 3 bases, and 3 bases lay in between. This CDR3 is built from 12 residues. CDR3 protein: CASSGHTGELFF. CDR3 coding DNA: TGTGCCAGCAGCGGACACACCGGGGAGCTGTTTTTT. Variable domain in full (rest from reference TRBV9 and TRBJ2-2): DSGVTQTPKHLITATGQRVTLRCSPRSGDLSVYWYQQSLDQGLQFLIQYYNGEERAKGNILERFSAQQFPDLHSELNLSSLELGDSALYFCASSGHTGELFFGEGSRLTVL.

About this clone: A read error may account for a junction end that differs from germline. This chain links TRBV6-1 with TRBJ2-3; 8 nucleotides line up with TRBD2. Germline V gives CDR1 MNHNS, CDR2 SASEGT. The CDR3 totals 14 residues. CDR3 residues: CASSDPASGPRICF. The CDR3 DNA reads TGTGCCAGCAGTGATCCGGCTAGCGGGCCCCGTATATGTTTT.

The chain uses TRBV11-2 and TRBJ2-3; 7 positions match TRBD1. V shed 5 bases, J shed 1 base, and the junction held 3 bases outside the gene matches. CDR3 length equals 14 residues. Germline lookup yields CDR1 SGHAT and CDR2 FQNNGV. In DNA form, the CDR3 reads TGTGCCAGCAGCATCGGACAGGGCACAGATACGCAGTATTTT. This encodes CASSIGQGTDTQYF.

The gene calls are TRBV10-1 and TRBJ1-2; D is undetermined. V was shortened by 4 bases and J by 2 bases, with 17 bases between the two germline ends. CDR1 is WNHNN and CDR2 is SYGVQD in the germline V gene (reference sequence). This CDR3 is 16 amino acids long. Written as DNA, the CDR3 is TGCGCCAGCAGTGGACCGGTCGAGTCGGGCAACTATGGCTACACCTTC. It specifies CASSGPVESGNYGYTF.

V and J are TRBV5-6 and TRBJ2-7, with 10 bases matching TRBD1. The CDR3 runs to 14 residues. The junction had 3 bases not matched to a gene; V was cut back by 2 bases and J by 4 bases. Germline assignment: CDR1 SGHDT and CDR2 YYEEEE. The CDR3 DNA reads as TGTGCCAGCAGCTTCGGACAGGGGGGGTACGAGCAGTACTTC. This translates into CASSFGQGGYEQYF.

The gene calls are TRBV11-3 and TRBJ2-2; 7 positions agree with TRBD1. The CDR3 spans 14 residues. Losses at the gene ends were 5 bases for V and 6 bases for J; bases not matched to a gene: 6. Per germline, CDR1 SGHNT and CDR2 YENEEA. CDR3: CASSARQGSGELFF. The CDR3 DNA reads TGTGCCAGCAGCGCGCGACAGGGTTCCGGGGAGCTGTTTTTT.

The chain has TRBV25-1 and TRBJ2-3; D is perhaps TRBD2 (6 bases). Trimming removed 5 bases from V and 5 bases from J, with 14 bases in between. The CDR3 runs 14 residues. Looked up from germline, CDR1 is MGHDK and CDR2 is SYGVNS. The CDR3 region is CASSLWDSGDTQYF. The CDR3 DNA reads TGTGCCAGCAGTCTGTGGGACTCAGGAGATACGCAGTATTTT.

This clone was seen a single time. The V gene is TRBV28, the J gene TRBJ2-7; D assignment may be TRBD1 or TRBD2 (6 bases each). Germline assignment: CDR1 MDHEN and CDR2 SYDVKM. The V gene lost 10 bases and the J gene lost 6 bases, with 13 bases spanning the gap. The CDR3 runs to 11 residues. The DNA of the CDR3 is TGTGCCATCGAGGGGGGATCCGAGCAGTACTTC. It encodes CAIEGGSEQYF.

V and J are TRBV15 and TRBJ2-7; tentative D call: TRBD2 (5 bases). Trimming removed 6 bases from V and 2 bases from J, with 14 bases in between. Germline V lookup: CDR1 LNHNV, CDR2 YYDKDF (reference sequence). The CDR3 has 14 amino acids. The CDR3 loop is CATRTTPEAYEQYF. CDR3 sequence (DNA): TGTGCCACCAGGACTACCCCGGAGGCCTACGAGCAGTACTTC.

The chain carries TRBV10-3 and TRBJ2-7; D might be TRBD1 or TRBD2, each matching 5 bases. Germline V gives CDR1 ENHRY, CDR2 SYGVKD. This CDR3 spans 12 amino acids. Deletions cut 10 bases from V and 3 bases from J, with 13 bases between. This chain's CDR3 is CATGAESYEQYF. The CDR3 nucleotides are TGTGCCACCGGGGCGGAAAGCTACGAGCAGTACTTC.

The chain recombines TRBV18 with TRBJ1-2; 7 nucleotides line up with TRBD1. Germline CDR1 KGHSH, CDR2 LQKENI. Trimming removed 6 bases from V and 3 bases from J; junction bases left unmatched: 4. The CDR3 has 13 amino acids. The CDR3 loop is CASSPGTDYGYTF. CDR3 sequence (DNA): TGTGCCAGCTCCCCCGGGACAGACTATGGCTACACCTTC.

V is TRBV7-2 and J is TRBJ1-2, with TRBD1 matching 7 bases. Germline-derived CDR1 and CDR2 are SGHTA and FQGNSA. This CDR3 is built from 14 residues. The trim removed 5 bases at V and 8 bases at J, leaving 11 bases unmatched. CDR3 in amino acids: CASSPRDRLEGYTF. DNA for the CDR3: TGTGCCAGCAGCCCAAGGGACAGACTCGAGGGCTACACCTTC.

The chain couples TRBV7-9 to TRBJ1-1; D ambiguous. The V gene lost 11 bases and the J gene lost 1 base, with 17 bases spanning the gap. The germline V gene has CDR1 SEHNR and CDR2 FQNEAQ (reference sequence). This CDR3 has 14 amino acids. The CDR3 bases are TGTGCCTCCAGCGGAGGCGGCAGGAACACTGAAGCTTTCTTT. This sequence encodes CASSGGGRNTEAFF.

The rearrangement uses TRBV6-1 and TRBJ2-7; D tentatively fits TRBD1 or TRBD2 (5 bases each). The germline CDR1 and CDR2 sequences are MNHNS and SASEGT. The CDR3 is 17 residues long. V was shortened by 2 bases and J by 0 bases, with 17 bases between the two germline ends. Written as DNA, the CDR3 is TGTGCCAGCAGTGAAACCCTCGGGACGCCCAGCTCCTACGAGCAGTACTTC. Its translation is CASSETLGTPSSYEQYF.

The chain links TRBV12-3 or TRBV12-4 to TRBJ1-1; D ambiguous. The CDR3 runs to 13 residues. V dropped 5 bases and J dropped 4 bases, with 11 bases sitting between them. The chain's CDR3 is CASSQSGGTEAFF. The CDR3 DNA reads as TGTGCCAGCAGTCAGTCGGGTGGCACTGAAGCTTTCTTT.

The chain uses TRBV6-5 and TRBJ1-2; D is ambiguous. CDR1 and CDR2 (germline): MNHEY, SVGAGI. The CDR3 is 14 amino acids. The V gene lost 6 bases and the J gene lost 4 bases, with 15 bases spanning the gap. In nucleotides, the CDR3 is TGTGCCAGCAGCCGCACAGAGCGACCCTATGGCTACACCTTC. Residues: CASSRTERPYGYTF.

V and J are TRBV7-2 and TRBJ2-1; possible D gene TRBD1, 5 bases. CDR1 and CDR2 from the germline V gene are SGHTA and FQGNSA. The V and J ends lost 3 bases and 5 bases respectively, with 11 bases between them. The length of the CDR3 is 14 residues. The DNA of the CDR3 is TGTGCCAGCAGCTTGACAGACATCAACAATGAGCAGTTCTTC. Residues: CASSLTDINNEQFF.

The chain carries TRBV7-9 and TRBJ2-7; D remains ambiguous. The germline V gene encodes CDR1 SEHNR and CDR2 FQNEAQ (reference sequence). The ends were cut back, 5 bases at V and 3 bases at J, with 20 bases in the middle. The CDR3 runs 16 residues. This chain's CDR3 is CASSDIDTDSYYEQYF. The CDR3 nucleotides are TGTGCCAGCAGCGATATCGACACCGACTCTTACTACGAGCAGTACTTC.

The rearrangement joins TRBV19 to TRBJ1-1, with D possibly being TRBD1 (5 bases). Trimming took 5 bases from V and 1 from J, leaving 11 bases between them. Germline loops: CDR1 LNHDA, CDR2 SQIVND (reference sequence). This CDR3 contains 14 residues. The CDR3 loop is CASSPGLWNTEAFF. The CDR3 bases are TGTGCCAGTAGTCCGGGACTTTGGAACACTGAAGCTTTCTTT.

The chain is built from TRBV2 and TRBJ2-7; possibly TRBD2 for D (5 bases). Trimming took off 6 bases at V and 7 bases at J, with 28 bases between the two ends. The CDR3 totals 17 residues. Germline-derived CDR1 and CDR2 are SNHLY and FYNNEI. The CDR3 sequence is CASSRRVGPNNRGEQYF. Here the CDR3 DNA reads TGTGCCAGCAGCCGGAGAGTTGGCCCGAATAACAGAGGGGAGCAGTACTTC.

This CDR3 is CASRAVRSYNSPLHF. In DNA, the CDR3 is TGTGCCAGCAGGGCAGTTCGCAGTTATAATTCACCCCTCCACTTT. The chain combines TRBV28 with TRBJ1-6; D unclear. With 6 bases removed from V and 4 bases from J, the gap between germline ends came to 13 bases. Germline loops: CDR1 MDHEN, CDR2 SYDVKM. The CDR3 totals 15 residues.

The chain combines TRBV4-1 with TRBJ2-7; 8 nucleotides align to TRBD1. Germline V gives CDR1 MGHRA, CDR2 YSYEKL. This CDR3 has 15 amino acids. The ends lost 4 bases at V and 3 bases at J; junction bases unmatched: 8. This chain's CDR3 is CASSPTRTGNYEQYF. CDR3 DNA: TGCGCCAGCAGCCCTACCCGGACAGGGAACTACGAGCAGTACTTC.

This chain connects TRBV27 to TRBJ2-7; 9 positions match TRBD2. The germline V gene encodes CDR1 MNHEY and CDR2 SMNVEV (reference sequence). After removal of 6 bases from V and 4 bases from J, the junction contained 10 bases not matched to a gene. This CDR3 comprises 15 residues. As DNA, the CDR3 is TGTGCCAGCAGGGGAAGGGGACTAGCTCTATACGAGCAGTACTTC. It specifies CASRGRGLALYEQYF.

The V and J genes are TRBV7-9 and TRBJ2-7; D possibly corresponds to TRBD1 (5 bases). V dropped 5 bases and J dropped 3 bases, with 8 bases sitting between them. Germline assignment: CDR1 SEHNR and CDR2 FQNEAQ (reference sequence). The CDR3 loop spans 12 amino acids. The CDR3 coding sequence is TGTGCCAGCAGCGACAGATACTACGAGCAGTACTTC. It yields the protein CASSDRYYEQYF.

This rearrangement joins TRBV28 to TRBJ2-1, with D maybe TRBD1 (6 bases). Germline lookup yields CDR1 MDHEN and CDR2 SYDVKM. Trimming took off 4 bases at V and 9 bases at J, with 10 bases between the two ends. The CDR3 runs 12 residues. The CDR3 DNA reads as TGTGCCAGCAGTTCTCAGGGGTCTGAGCAGTTCTTC. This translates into CASSSQGSEQFF.